A selection of T cell receptor beta chains follows, all from one sample in a study of blood T cell repertoires in COVID-19. Some clones are missing from TCRdb's copy, which holds only in-frame ones; the method was immunoSEQ multiplex PCR. The data hold about 410,000 clones, with over 85% observed a single time. Sequences were obtained from PBMCs or T cells enriched from blood (not recorded which). These receptors were obtained from a woman in her twenties or thirties who had recovered from COVID-19. The CDR3 runs from the conserved cysteine through the conserved F or W. The D gene is left open where the match is weak. Clone size is shown for a subset of rows, as once, few, many or a class of expanded clone.

cdr3_length j_call clone_size v_call d_call cdr3_nt cdr3_aa
14 TRBJ2-2 - TRBV4-1 - TGCGCCAGCAGCCGAGGAGCCCCGGGCGGGGAGCTGTTTTTT CASSRGAPGGELFF
18 TRBJ1-2 - TRBV10-3 TRBD1 TGTGCCATCAGTGTTTCGTCCCACCAACAGGGGGAAGACTATGGCTACACCTTC CAISVSSHQQGEDYGYTF
15 TRBJ1-5 - TRBV4-1 - TGCGCCAGCAGCCAAGATGGGGACAATCCTCAGCCCCAGCATTTT CASSQDGDNPQPQHF
15 TRBJ2-7 - TRBV7-8 - TGTGCCAGCAGGCCGGCCTACCGAGGTGTCTACGAGCAGTACTTC CASRPAYRGVYEQYF
17 TRBJ1-3 - TRBV15 - TGTGCCACCAGCAGACATCTTAACCGGGTCAGCGAAAACACCATATATTTT CATSRHLNRVSENTIYF
14 TRBJ1-2 - TRBV28 - TGTGCCAGCAGTTTAGGGGGGGCTAACTATGGCTACACCTTC CASSLGGANYGYTF
16 TRBJ2-2 - TRBV6-2/TRBV6-3 TRBD2 TGTGCCAGCAGTTACCCGGGACTAGCTCACACCGGGGAGCTGTTTTTT CASSYPGLAHTGELFF
14 TRBJ1-5 - TRBV29-1 - TGCAGCACTAGAACAGGGAACTGGAGTCAGCCCCAGCATTTT CSTRTGNWSQPQHF
13 TRBJ2-5 - TRBV7-2 - TGTGCCAGCAGCTTCTCCCAGGAAGAGACCCAGTACTTC CASSFSQEETQYF
13 TRBJ2-7 - TRBV7-9 TRBD2 TGTGCCAGCAGCTGGGGGACTAGTTACGAGCAGTACTTC CASSWGTSYEQYF
14 TRBJ2-1 - TRBV10-3 TRBD2 TGTGCCATCAAAGGGACTAGCGACTACAATGAGCAGTTCTTC CAIKGTSDYNEQFF
18 TRBJ1-1 - TRBV5-6 - TGTGCCAGCAGCAAAACCGAGAACCTGGACAATAATCAGGCTGAAGCTTTCTTT CASSKTENLDNNQAEAFF
14 TRBJ1-3 - TRBV4-1 - TGCGCCAGCAGCCATCCGGGGGCTGGAAACACCATATATTTT CASSHPGAGNTIYF
15 TRBJ2-1 once TRBV9 - TGTGCCAGCAGCGTAGCCGACAATATTTACAATGAGCAGTTCTTC CASSVADNIYNEQFF
15 TRBJ1-6 - TRBV28 - TGTGCCAGCAGCTTAGACAATCAGTATAATTCACCCCTCCACTTT CASSLDNQYNSPLHF
14 TRBJ1-1 few TRBV7-2 - TGTGCCAGCAGCTTATTGCCGCGGGGCACTGAAGCTTTCTTT CASSLLPRGTEAFF
14 TRBJ2-1 - TRBV9 TRBD2 TGTGCCAGCAGCCCGCTAGCGGGAGATGGTGAGCAGTTCTTC CASSPLAGDGEQFF
14 TRBJ1-1 - TRBV30 - TGTGCCTGGGGGCCCTGGGAGGGATGTACTGAAGCTTTCTTT CAWGPWEGCTEAFF
18 TRBJ2-3 - TRBV19 TRBD2 TGTGCCAGTACTAGAGGGACTAGCGGGGAAGCTTACACAGATACGCAGTATTTT CASTRGTSGEAYTDTQYF